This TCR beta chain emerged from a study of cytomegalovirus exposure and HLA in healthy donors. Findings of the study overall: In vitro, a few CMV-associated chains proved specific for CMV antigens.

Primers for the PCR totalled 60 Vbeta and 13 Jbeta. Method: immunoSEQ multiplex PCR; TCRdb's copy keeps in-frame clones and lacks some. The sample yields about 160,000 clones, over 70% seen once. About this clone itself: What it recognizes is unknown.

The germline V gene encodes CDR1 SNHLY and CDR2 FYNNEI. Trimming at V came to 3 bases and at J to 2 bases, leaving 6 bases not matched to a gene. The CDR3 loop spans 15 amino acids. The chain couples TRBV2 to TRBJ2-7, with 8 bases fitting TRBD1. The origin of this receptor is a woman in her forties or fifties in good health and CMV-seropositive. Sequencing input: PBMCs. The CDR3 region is CASSDRTGKTYEQYF. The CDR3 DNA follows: TGTGCCAGCAGTGACCGGACAGGGAAAACCTACGAGCAGTACTTC. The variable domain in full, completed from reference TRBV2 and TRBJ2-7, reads EPEVTQTPSHQVTQMGQEVILRCVPISNHLYFYWYRQILGQKVEFLVSFYNNEISEKSEIFDDQFSVERPDGSNFTLKIRSTKLEDSAMYFCASSDRTGKTYEQYFGPGTRLTVT.